The table lists the clone carrying this T cell receptor beta chain with a count of one. The data were obtained in a study of blood T cell repertoires in COVID-19. With 0 bases removed from V and 6 bases from J, the gap between germline ends came to 9 bases. Looked up from germline, CDR1 is GTSNPN and CDR2 is SVGIG (reference sequence). The CDR3 extends over 13 amino acids. Per the authors' pipeline: Reference gene primer amplification in the assay estimated nucleated cell counts. The data were produced by immunoSEQ multiplex PCR, yet TCRdb's version contains in-frame clones alone and is incomplete. V and J calls and clone size are those listed in that table; D and trimming were worked out from the DNA. The sample includes 100,000 to 130,000 clones, about two thirds of them seen just once.

Input material: peripheral blood. The V call is TRBV30, the J call TRBJ2-1; D is unclear. The TCR originated in a woman aged 40 to 55 with acute or convalescent COVID-19. The CDR3 loop reads CAWSVFGLNEQFF. In DNA form, the CDR3 reads TGTGCCTGGAGTGTATTCGGTCTCAATGAGCAGTTCTTC.